This T cell receptor (beta chain) was recorded in a study of T cells after yellow fever vaccination. In TCRdb, the 5' RACE reads were re-called with MiXCR into one record per CDR3 protein. The data contain hundreds of thousands of distinct CDR3 sequences, roughly 8.7% of them singletons. The CDR3 is 13 amino acids. V was pared by 5 bases and J by 8 bases, with 14 bases between. CDR1 and CDR2 from the germline V gene are SNHLY and FYNNEI. This material consisted of PBMCs, taken on the day of the first yellow fever vaccination. The clonotype originates from a man younger than 35 who received the YFV17D yellow fever vaccine. The J gene is TRBJ2-3, the V gene TRBV2; unclear D gene. DNA of the CDR3: TGTGCCAGCAGTTCCGACCAGGACGCTACGCAGTATTTT. Protein sequence: CASSSDQDATQYF.